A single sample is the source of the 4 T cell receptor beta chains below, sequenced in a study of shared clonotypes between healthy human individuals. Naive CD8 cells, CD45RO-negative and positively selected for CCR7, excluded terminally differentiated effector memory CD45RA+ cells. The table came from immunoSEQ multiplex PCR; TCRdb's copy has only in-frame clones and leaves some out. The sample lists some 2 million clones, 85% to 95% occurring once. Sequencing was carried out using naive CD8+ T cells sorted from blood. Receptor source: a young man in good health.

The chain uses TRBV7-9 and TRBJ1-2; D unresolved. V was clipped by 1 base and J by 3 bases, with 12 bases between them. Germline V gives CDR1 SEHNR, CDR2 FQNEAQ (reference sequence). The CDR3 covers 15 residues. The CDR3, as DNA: TGTGCCAGCAGCTTAGGATGGTCCAGTGACTATGGCTACACCTTC. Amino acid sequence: CASSLGWSSDYGYTF.

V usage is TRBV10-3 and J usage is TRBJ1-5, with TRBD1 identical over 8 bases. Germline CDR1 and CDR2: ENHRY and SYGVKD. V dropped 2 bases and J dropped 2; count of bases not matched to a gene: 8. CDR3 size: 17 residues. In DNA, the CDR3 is TGTGCCATCAGTGAGACGACAGGGGATGAACGCAATCAGCCCCAGCATTTT. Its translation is CAISETTGDERNQPQHF.

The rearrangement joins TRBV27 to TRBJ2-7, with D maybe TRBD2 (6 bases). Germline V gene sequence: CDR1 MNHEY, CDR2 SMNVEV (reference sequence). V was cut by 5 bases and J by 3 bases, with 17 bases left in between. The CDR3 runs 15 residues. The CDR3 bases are TGTGCCAGCAGTCCTAACCCCGGGGGAATCTACGAGCAGTACTTC. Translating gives CASSPNPGGIYEQYF.

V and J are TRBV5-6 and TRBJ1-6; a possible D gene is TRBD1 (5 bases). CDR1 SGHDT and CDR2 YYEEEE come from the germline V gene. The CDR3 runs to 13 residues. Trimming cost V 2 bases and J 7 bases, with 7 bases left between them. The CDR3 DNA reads TGTGCCAGCAGCTTTGGGGGAAATTCACCCCTCCACTTT. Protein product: CASSFGGNSPLHF.